The subject of this entry is one TCR beta chain. The antigen is undetermined. This specimen comes from a study of OX40 agonist ivuxolimab in advanced cancers. About the study: Three patients had partial responses: one hepatocellular carcinoma, two cutaneous melanoma.

Autoimmune disease history or systemic immunosuppression was exclusionary. Cycle 7 day 1, cycle 4 day 1, and baseline were the timepoints at which blood was sampled. The CDR3 runs to 13 residues. V was cut by 2 bases and J by 2 bases, with 6 bases left in between. CDR1 and CDR2 (germline): WNHNN, SYGVQD (reference sequence). Measured with immunoSEQ multiplex PCR; TCRdb has only the in-frame clones, and not every one. Of approximately 47,000 clones listed, 80% to 85% are singletons. Findings and caveats of the study: In a subset of nonresponders, normalized T-cell clonal expansion was also low.

The sequenced sample was CD4+ or CD8+ T cells sorted from blood, obtained in a trial of the OX40 agonist ivuxolimab. The receptor was derived from an adult with an advanced solid tumor such as melanoma, head and neck, liver or kidney cancer. The chain is built from TRBV10-1 and TRBJ1-2; no clear D. The CDR3 coding sequence is TGCGCCAGCAGTGAGGAACAGAACTATGGCTACACCTTC. It specifies CASSEEQNYGYTF.